Included here is one T cell receptor (beta chain) sequence, with context. Germline assignment: CDR1 SEHNR and CDR2 FQNEAQ (reference sequence). The CDR3 is made up of 19 amino acids. V was clipped by 5 bases and J by 7 bases; unmatched bases: 15. This sample was taken from a study of blood T cell repertoires in COVID-19. The overall study: Sites across the United States, Italy and Spain contributed samples from acute and convalescent COVID-19. T cells, B-cell-depleted T cells, or PBMCs supplied cDNA or gDNA.

In Seattle, patients joined the study during active infection and were tracked longitudinally. Original data processing: Quantification of nucleated cells was approximated via reference gene primer amplification. Profiled with immunoSEQ multiplex PCR; TCRdb holds only in-frame clones, not every one. V, J and clone size are those of that table, while D and trimming were read from the DNA. Among 400,000 to 450,000 clones, 80% to 90% were seen once, and the ten largest hold more than 0.7%. This chain connects TRBV7-9 to TRBJ2-1, with TRBD2 identical over 15 bases. The sample consisted of peripheral blood. The sequence came from a man between 18 and 29 years old with COVID-19, enrolled during active disease. As DNA, the CDR3 is TGTGCCAGCAGCCAAAGAAGGACTAGCGGGGGGGCCTATAGAAATGAGCAGTTCTTC. Protein sequence: CASSQRRTSGGAYRNEQFF.